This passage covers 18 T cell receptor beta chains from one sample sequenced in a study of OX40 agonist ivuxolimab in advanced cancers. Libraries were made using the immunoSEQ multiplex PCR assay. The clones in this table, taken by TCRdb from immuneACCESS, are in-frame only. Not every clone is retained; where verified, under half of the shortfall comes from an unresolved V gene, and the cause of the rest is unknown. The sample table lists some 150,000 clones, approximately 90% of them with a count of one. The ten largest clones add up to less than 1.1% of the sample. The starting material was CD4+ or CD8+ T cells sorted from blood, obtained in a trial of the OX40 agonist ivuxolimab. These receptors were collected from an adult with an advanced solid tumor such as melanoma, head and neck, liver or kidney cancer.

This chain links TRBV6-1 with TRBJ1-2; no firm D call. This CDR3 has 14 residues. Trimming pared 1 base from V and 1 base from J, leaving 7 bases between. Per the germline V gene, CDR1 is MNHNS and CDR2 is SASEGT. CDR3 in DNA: TGTGCCAGCAGTGAAGGCGCGAGTAACTATGGCTACACCTTC. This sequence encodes CASSEGASNYGYTF.

The CDR3 region is CASSLGTSGSTDTQYF. The CDR3 coding sequence is TGTGCCAGCAGCTTGGGGACTAGCGGAAGCACAGATACGCAGTATTTT. V usage is TRBV7-2 and J usage is TRBJ2-3; 11 positions agree with TRBD2. Germline-derived CDR1 and CDR2 are SGHTA and FQGNSA. CDR3 length equals 16 residues. The junction had 2 bases not matched to a gene; V was cut back by 3 bases and J by 0 bases.

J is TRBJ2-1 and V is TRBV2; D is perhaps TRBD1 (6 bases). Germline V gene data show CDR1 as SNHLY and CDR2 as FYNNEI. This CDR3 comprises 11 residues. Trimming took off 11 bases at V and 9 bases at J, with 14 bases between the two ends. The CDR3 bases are TGTGCCGGCACACAGGGACGTGAGCAGTTCTTC. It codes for CAGTQGREQFF.

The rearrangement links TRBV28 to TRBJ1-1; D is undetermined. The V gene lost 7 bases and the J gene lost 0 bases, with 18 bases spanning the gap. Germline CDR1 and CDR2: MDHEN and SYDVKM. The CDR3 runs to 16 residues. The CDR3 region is CASKGFEADMNTEAFF. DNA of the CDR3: TGTGCCAGCAAAGGGTTCGAGGCCGATATGAACACTGAAGCTTTCTTT.

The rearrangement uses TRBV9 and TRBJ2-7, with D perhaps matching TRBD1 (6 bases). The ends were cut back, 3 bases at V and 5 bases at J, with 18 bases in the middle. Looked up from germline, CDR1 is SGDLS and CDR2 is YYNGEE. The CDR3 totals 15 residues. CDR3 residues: CASSDQGQAGHEQYF. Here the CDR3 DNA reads TGTGCCAGCAGCGACCAGGGACAAGCAGGACACGAGCAGTACTTC.

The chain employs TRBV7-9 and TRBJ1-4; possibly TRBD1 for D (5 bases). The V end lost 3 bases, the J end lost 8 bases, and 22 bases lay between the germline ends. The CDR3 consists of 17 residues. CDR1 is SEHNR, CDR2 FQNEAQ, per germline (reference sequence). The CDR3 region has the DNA TGTGCCAGCAGCTTGATACAACCGGGACGGAGAGACGAAAAACTGTTTTTT. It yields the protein CASSLIQPGRRDEKLFF.

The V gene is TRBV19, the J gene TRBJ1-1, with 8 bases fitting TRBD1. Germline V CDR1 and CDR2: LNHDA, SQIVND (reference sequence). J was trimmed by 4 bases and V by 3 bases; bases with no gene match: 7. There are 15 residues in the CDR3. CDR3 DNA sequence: TGTGCCAGTAGTATCCGACAGGGGATCGGCACTGAAGCTTTCTTT. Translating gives CASSIRQGIGTEAFF.

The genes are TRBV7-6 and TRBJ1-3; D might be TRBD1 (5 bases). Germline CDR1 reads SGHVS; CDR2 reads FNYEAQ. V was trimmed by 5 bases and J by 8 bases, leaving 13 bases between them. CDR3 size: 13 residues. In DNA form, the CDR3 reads TGTGCCAGCAGCCGCTCCTGGGACGACACCATATATTTT. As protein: CASSRSWDDTIYF.

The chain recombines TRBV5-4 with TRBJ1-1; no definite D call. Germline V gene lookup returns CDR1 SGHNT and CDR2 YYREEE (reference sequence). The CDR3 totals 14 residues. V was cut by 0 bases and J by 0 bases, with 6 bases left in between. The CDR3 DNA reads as TGTGCCAGCAGCTTGGGACCCATGAACACTGAAGCTTTCTTT. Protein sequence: CASSLGPMNTEAFF.

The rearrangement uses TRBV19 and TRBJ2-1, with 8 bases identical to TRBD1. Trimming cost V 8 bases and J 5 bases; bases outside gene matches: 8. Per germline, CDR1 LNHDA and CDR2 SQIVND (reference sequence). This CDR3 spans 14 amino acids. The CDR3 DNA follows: TGTGCCAGTCACTCGGGACAGGATAACAATGAGCAGTTCTTC. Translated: CASHSGQDNNEQFF.

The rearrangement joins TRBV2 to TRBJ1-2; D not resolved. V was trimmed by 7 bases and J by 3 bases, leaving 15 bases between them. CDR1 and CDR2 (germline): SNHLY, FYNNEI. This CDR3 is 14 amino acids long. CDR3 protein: CASIRPGRDYGYTF. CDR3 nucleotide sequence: TGTGCCAGCATCCGACCAGGAAGGGACTATGGCTACACCTTC.

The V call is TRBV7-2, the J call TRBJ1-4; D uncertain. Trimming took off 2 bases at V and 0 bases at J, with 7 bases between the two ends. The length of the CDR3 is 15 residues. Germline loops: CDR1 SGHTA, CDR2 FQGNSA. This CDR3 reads CASSLRSTTNEKLFF. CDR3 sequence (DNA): TGTGCCAGCAGCTTAAGGTCCACAACTAATGAAAAACTGTTTTTT.

This chain's CDR3 is CASRDGAGTSGNEQFF. The CDR3 coding sequence is TGTGCCAGCAGGGATGGCGCCGGGACCTCCGGCAATGAGCAGTTCTTC. The chain links TRBV7-3 to TRBJ2-1; D might be TRBD1 or TRBD2, each matching 5 bases. V lost 6 bases and J 6 bases, leaving 21 bases between the germline ends. This CDR3 is built from 16 residues. CDR1 is SGHTA, CDR2 FQGTGA, per germline.

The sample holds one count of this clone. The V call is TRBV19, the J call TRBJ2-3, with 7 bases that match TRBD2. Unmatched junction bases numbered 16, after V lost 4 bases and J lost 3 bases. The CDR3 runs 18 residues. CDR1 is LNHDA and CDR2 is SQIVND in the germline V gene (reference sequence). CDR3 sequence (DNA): TGTGCCAGTAGTACCGCCCCGGGGGGTTCGTGGGGAACAGATACGCAGTATTTT. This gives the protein CASSTAPGGSWGTDTQYF.

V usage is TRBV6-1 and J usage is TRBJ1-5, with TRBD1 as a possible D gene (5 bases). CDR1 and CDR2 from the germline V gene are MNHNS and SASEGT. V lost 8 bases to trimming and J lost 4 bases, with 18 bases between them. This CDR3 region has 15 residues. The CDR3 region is CASVQGASDNQPQHF. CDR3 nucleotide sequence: TGTGCCAGCGTCCAGGGTGCCAGTGATAATCAGCCCCAGCATTTT.

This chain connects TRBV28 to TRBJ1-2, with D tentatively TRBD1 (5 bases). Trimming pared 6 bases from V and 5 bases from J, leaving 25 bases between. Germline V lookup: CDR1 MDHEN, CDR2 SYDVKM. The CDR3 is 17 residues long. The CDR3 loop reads CASSWEAGQGSLYGYTF. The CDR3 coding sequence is TGTGCCAGCAGCTGGGAGGCGGGGCAGGGCTCGTTGTATGGCTACACCTTC.

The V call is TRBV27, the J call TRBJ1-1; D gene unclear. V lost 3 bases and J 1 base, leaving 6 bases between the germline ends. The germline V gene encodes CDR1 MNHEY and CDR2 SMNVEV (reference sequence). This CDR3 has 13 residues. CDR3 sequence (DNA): TGTGCCAGCAGTTTGGCGCGGAACACTGAAGCTTTCTTT. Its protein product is CASSLARNTEAFF.

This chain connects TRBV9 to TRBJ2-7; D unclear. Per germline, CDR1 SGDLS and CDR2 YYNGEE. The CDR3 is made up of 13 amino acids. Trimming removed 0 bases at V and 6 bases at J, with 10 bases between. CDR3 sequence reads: CASSVGSDSEQYF. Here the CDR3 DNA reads TGTGCCAGCAGCGTAGGTAGTGACTCCGAGCAGTACTTC.